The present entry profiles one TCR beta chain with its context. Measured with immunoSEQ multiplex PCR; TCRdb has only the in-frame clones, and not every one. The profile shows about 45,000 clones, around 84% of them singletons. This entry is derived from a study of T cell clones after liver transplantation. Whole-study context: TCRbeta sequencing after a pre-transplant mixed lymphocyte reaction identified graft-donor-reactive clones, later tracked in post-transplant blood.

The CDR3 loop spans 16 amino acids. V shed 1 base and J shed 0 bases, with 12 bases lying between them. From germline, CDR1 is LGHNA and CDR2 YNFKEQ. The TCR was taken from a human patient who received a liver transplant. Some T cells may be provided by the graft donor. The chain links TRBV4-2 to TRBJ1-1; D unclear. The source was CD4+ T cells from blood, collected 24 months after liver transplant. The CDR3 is CASSQASQRLNTEAFF. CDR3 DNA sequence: TGTGCCAGCAGCCAAGCGTCACAGCGCTTGAACACTGAAGCTTTCTTT.